These T cell receptor beta chains were read from a single sample in a study of glioma-infiltrating T cells after dendritic cell vaccination. Only in-frame clones appear in the TCRdb table, and some are missing; sequencing was by immunoSEQ multiplex PCR. The sample records more than 95,000 clones, roughly four fifths being singletons. The source was blood, collected before dendritic cell vaccination. The receptors derive from a human donor with glioblastoma. Both conserved end residues are part of each CDR3. D genes are given only for firm matches. Part of the rows lack a size; the others show once, few, many or a class for expanded clones.

v_call	clone_size	d_call	j_call	cdr3_nt	cdr3_aa
TRBV7-8	NA	NA	TRBJ2-1	TGTGCCAGCAGCTTAGTCCTGCGGCATAATGAGCAGTTCTTC	CASSLVLRHNEQFF
TRBV11-3	NA	NA	TRBJ1-1	TGTGCCAGCAGCTATACAGAGAACACTGAAGCTTTCTTT	CASSYTENTEAFF
TRBV11-2	few	NA	TRBJ2-2	TGTGCCAGCAGCCCCAGTGGGGGCTCCTCCGGGGAGCTGTTTTTT	CASSPSGGSSGELFF
TRBV19	once	NA	TRBJ1-1	TGTGCCAGTAGTATAGAGGGAGGGAACACTGAAGCTTTCTTT	CASSIEGGNTEAFF
TRBV10-2	NA	TRBD1	TRBJ1-3	TGCGCCAGCAGGGACCGACAGGGGGCCCTTAACTCTGGAAACACCATATATTTT	CASRDRQGALNSGNTIYF
TRBV5-1	NA	TRBD2	TRBJ2-1	TGCGCCAGCAGCCGGGGGGGCTCCTACAATGAGCAGTTCTTC	CASSRGGSYNEQFF
TRBV4-1	medium-sized	TRBD2	TRBJ2-3	TGCGCCAGCAGCCGCCGTGGACTAGCGGGGGGCCGAGATACGCAGTATTTT	CASSRRGLAGGRDTQYF
TRBV7-2	NA	NA	TRBJ1-1	TGTGCCAGCAGCTTAGCGCAGGGACAGAACACTGAAGCTTTCTTT	CASSLAQGQNTEAFF
TRBV11-3	NA	NA	TRBJ1-4	TGTGCCAGCAGCTTTGACAGGAATACCGAAAAACTGTTTTTT	CASSFDRNTEKLFF
TRBV27	NA	NA	TRBJ2-7	TGTGCCAGCAGTTTTTTGGGGCGTAGCAACGAGCAGTACTTC	CASSFLGRSNEQYF